This entry lists 13 T cell receptor beta chains sequenced from one sample in a study of blood T cell repertoires in COVID-19. The protocol was immunoSEQ multiplex PCR, while the TCRdb copy is restricted to in-frame clones and leaves out a portion. The sample has 70,000 to 95,000 clones; around 81% are singletons. Sequenced input: peripheral blood. The receptors were sampled from an elderly man with active or convalescent COVID-19.

The DNA for the CDR3 is TGTGCCAGCAGGACAGGGTATCAGCCCCAGCATTTT. Protein sequence: CASRTGYQPQHF. The chain links TRBV12-3 or TRBV12-4 to TRBJ1-5; the match to TRBD1 covers 7 bases. Trimming cost V 6 bases and J 5 bases; bases outside gene matches: 1. This CDR3 is 12 amino acids long.

The chain uses TRBV7-9 and TRBJ2-3, with D hard to call. Trimming took 5 bases from V and 2 from J, leaving 5 bases between them. Per germline, CDR1 SEHNR and CDR2 FQNEAQ (reference sequence). CDR3 length: 12 residues. CDR3 loop: CASSPVTDTQYF. DNA of the CDR3: TGTGCCAGCAGCCCAGTCACAGATACGCAGTATTTT.

V is TRBV6-5 and J is TRBJ1-6, with 8 bases lining up with TRBD1. V was pared by 4 bases and J by 8 bases, with 7 bases of the junction left unmatched. The germline CDR1 and CDR2 sequences are MNHEY and SVGAGI. The CDR3 totals 15 residues. The CDR3, as DNA: TGTGCCAGCAGTTCAGGACAGGGAACGTATTCACCCCTCCACTTT. This codes for CASSSGQGTYSPLHF.

The chain has TRBV30 and TRBJ2-7, with 9 bases matching TRBD2. Germline trimming cut 3 bases from V and 0 bases from J; bases unmatched to any gene: 6. CDR3 length: 15 residues. Germline V lookup: CDR1 GTSNPN, CDR2 SVGIG (reference sequence). The chain's CDR3 is CAWSRSGGSSYEQYV. CDR3 nucleotide sequence: TGTGCCTGGAGCCGTAGCGGGGGAAGCTCCTACGAGCAGTACGTC.

In DNA form, the CDR3 reads TGTGCCAGCAGGTCGCGCAGGGGGTTTAGTACAGATACGCAGTATTTT. This sequence encodes CASRSRRGFSTDTQYF. The rearrangement links TRBV28 to TRBJ2-3, with 7 bases identical to TRBD1. V lost 6 bases to trimming and J lost 3 bases; unmatched junction nucleotides: 12. Looked up from germline, CDR1 is MDHEN and CDR2 is SYDVKM. The CDR3 has 16 residues.

CDR3 bases: TGTGCCAGCTCACCAATTCCTGCGGGAGGTACAGATACGCAGTATTTT. It is translated as CASSPIPAGGTDTQYF. The chain employs TRBV18 and TRBJ2-3; TRBD2 matches 8 bases. Germline-derived CDR1 and CDR2 are KGHSH and LQKENI. J lost 3 bases, V lost 2 bases, and 7 bases had no gene match. This CDR3 comprises 16 residues.

This sequence joins TRBV30 and TRBJ1-1; D is ambiguous. Germline CDR1 reads GTSNPN; CDR2 reads SVGIG (reference sequence). Trimming removed 4 bases at V and 3 bases at J, with 9 bases between. The length of the CDR3 is 12 residues. The CDR3 bases are TGTGCCTGGATGAGGGTGCACACTGAAGCTTTCTTT. Encoded protein: CAWMRVHTEAFF.

This clone was seen more than once but under ten times. As DNA, the CDR3 is TGTGCCAGCAGCAACTCAAGACACGGAACTAACTATGGCTACACCTTC. The encoded protein is CASSNSRHGTNYGYTF. The rearrangement links TRBV3-1 (or the pseudogene TRBV3-2) to TRBJ1-2; D call uncertain. Trimming took 5 bases from V and 0 from J, leaving 16 bases between them. CDR3 length: 16 residues. Germline V gene sequence: CDR1 LGHDT, CDR2 YNNKEL (reference sequence).

The chain links TRBV7-2 to TRBJ2-4; 8 bases match TRBD2. Germline assignment: CDR1 SGHTA and CDR2 FQGNSA. The CDR3 extends over 16 amino acids. J lost 9 bases, V lost 1 base, and 11 bases had no gene match. The CDR3 is CASSLEGTSGRGIQYF. CDR3 sequence (DNA): TGTGCCAGCAGCTTAGAGGGAACTAGCGGACGGGGCATTCAGTACTTC.

This rearrangement joins TRBV30 to TRBJ2-1; 8 bases match TRBD2. Losses at the gene ends were 7 bases for V and 0 bases for J; bases not matched to a gene: 5. This CDR3 spans 14 amino acids. CDR1 and CDR2 (germline): GTSNPN, SVGIG (reference sequence). The CDR3 DNA sequence: TGTGCCTCACAAGCGGGAGTCTCCTACAATGAGCAGTTCTTC. Amino acid sequence: CASQAGVSYNEQFF.

CDR3 coding DNA: TGTGCCAGCAGATTGGACAGCTATGGCTACACCTTC. Translation: CASRLDSYGYTF. The chain recombines TRBV12-3 or TRBV12-4 with TRBJ1-2, with a tentative D call TRBD1 (6 bases). This CDR3 has 12 amino acids. Deletions cut 6 bases from V and 4 bases from J, with 9 bases between.

The chain joins TRBV20-1 to TRBJ2-1; TRBD2 matches at 10 bases. J was trimmed by 0 bases and V by 3 bases; bases with no gene match: 5. This CDR3 is built from 16 residues. CDR1 and CDR2 (germline): DFQATT, SNEGSKA (reference sequence). CDR3 amino acids: CSASGSGRTSYNEQFF. Here the CDR3 DNA reads TGCAGTGCTAGTGGTAGCGGGAGGACCTCCTACAATGAGCAGTTCTTC.

V usage is TRBV5-5 and J usage is TRBJ1-5; 7 bases line up with TRBD1. The V segment lost 0 bases and the J segment 0 bases; nucleotides outside the gene matches: 9. The CDR3 runs to 18 residues. From germline, CDR1 is SGHKS and CDR2 YYEKEE (reference sequence). The CDR3 DNA follows: TGTGCCAGCAGCTTGGTTGGCACAGGGGACCTTAGCAATCAGCCCCAGCATTTT. As protein: CASSLVGTGDLSNQPQHF. Using reference TRBV5-5 and TRBJ1-5 for the parts outside the CDR3, the full variable domain is DAGVTQSPTHLIKTRGQQVTLRCSPISGHKSVSWYQQVLGQGPQFIFQYYEKEERGRGNFPDRFSARQFPNYSSELNVNALLLGDSALYLCASSLVGTGDLSNQPQHFGDGTRLSIL.